The 12 T cell receptor beta chains below come from one sample, sequenced in a study of OX40 agonist ivuxolimab in advanced cancers. Sequenced by immunoSEQ multiplex PCR; TCRdb stores in-frame clones only, minus some. The repertoire holds tens of thousands of clones, with roughly 80% as singletons. The specimen was CD4+ or CD8+ T cells sorted from blood, collected in a trial of the OX40 agonist ivuxolimab. The receptors were sampled from an adult with an advanced solid tumor such as melanoma, head and neck, liver or kidney cancer.

J is TRBJ1-2 and V is TRBV5-1; D is unresolved. Looked up from germline, CDR1 is SGHRS and CDR2 is YFSETQ. Trimming took 0 bases from V and 4 from J, leaving 10 bases between them. This CDR3 comprises 14 residues. The CDR3 region is CASSLEVLGYGYTF. For the CDR3, the DNA is TGCGCCAGCAGCTTGGAAGTACTCGGCTATGGCTACACCTTC.

The V call is TRBV7-3, the J call TRBJ2-1; 8 nucleotides agree with TRBD2. The CDR3 is 15 amino acids. Trimming took 4 bases from V and 2 from J; bases not matched to a gene: 4. Germline lookup yields CDR1 SGHTA and CDR2 FQGTGA. DNA of the CDR3: TGTGCCAGCAGCTCCACTAGCGGTCCCTACAATGAGCAGTTCTTC. Residues: CASSSTSGPYNEQFF.

This clone occurred a few times. The rearrangement links TRBV5-1 to TRBJ2-1; D not resolved. Germline CDR1 and CDR2: SGHRS and YFSETQ. The V end lost 4 bases, the J end lost 7 bases, and 12 bases lay between the germline ends. The CDR3 is 13 amino acids. The chain's CDR3 is CASSLPSKNEQFF. For the CDR3, the DNA is TGCGCCAGCAGCCTACCCAGTAAGAATGAGCAGTTCTTC. The entire variable domain, with the rest obtained from reference TRBV5-1 and TRBJ2-1, is as follows: KAGVTQTPRYLIKTRGQQVTLSCSPISGHRSVSWYQQTPGQGLQFLFEYFSETQRNKGNFPGRFSGRQFSNSRSEMNVSTLELGDSALYLCASSLPSKNEQFFGPGTRLTVL.

The rearrangement uses TRBV7-3 and TRBJ2-3; no definite D call. The germline V gene encodes CDR1 SGHTA and CDR2 FQGTGA. The CDR3 runs to 15 residues. V dropped 2 bases and J dropped 0 bases, with 9 bases sitting between them. The DNA for the CDR3 is TGTGCCAGCAGCTTAGCCCACGCTAGCACAGATACGCAGTATTTT. It yields the protein CASSLAHASTDTQYF.

The chain uses TRBV13 and TRBJ2-5; weak D call: TRBD2 (6 bases). This CDR3 has 13 amino acids. Germline V CDR1 and CDR2: PRHDT, FYEKMQ (reference sequence). V gave up 2 bases and J gave up 5 bases, with 9 bases separating them. This CDR3 is CASSLRRGETQYF. The CDR3 DNA reads TGTGCCAGCAGCTTAAGGAGGGGCGAGACCCAGTACTTC. Filled out from reference TRBV13 and TRBJ2-5, the complete variable domain reads AAGVIQSPRHLIKEKRETATLKCYPIPRHDTVYWYQQGPGQDPQFLISFYEKMQSDKGSIPDRFSAQQFSDYHSELNMSSLELGDSALYFCASSLRRGETQYFGPGTRLLVL.

The chain is built from TRBV23-1 and TRBJ1-2; TRBD1 matches at 8 bases. TRBV23-1 counts as an open reading frame of uncertain function. This CDR3 spans 18 amino acids. Trimming cost V 4 bases and J 4 bases; bases outside gene matches: 17. CDR3 in DNA: TGCGCCAGCAGTCCCTCCTGGCGCAGGGGGCGAGGGGCCTATGGCTACACCTTC. Its protein product is CASSPSWRRGRGAYGYTF.

The chain joins TRBV7-9 to TRBJ2-5; no definite D call. The V gene's germline CDR1 is SEHNR and CDR2 FQNEAQ (reference sequence). With 5 bases removed from V and 1 base from J, the gap between germline ends came to 8 bases. The CDR3 is made up of 13 amino acids. CDR3 nucleotide sequence: TGTGCCAGCAGCCCCGTTATCCAAGAGACCCAGTACTTC. Translated, it gives CASSPVIQETQYF.

J is TRBJ1-1 and V is TRBV7-2, with D uncertain. The V gene lost 3 bases and the J gene lost 4 bases, with 12 bases spanning the gap. Germline V gene sequence: CDR1 SGHTA, CDR2 FQGNSA. There are 14 residues in the CDR3. The CDR3 region has the DNA TGTGCCAGCAGCTTTAATCGTATGAGCACTGAAGCTTTCTTT. Protein: CASSFNRMSTEAFF.

The chain recombines TRBV28 with TRBJ2-7, with a weak D call TRBD1 (5 bases). Germline-derived CDR1 and CDR2 are MDHEN and SYDVKM. With 8 bases removed from V and 4 bases from J, the gap between germline ends came to 18 bases. The CDR3 runs to 14 residues. CDR3 sequence: CASREGDRVYEQYF. The CDR3 DNA is TGTGCCAGCCGTGAAGGGGATAGGGTTTACGAGCAGTACTTC.

The rearrangement joins TRBV11-1 to TRBJ2-7; 7 nucleotides match TRBD2. V dropped 4 bases and J dropped 4; count of bases not matched to a gene: 7. The germline V gene has CDR1 SGHAT and CDR2 FQDESV (reference sequence). The CDR3 totals 14 residues. The CDR3 protein is CASSWGGRGYEQYF. The CDR3 region has the DNA TGTGCCAGCAGCTGGGGCGGGAGAGGGTACGAGCAGTACTTC.

In the case of this clone: Other DNA sequences within the sample encode an identical CDR3. This rearrangement joins TRBV9 to TRBJ2-3; a possible D gene is TRBD2 (5 bases). Germline-derived CDR1 and CDR2 are SGDLS and YYNGEE. This CDR3 is 15 amino acids long. The germline V and J ends were trimmed by 2 bases and 0 bases, with 10 bases remaining between them. CDR3 DNA sequence: TGTGCCAGCAGCGTTGGACTGGCCAGCACAGATACGCAGTATTTT. This gives the protein CASSVGLASTDTQYF.

V usage is TRBV7-8 and J usage is TRBJ2-1, with 7 bases that match TRBD2. The germline CDR1 and CDR2 sequences are SGHVS and FQNEAQ. The ends lost 6 bases at V and 3 bases at J; junction bases unmatched: 5. This CDR3 contains 14 residues. The CDR3 bases are TGTGCCAGCAGAGTAGCGGGCTTCTACAATGAGCAGTTCTTC. Translation gives CASRVAGFYNEQFF.